This T cell receptor beta chain was captured by sequencing in a study of Ad26.COV2.S vaccination and SARS-CoV-2 variants. Findings and caveats of the study: Estimates derived from TCR breadth and depth analyses may have underestimated total T cell responses. Vaccinated individuals (as opposed to placebo recipients) had higher spike-specific TCR breadth.

Trimming took off 0 bases at V and 3 bases at J, with 9 bases between the two ends. CDR3 length: 14 amino acids. From germline, CDR1 is SGHRS and CDR2 YFSETQ. Remarks on this clone: Its antigen is as yet unknown.

Profiling relied on immunoSEQ multiplex PCR, and the TCRdb table lists in-frame clones only, not all of them. The sample holds under 150,000 clones; approximately 90% are singletons and the top ten take approximately 5%. The gene calls are TRBV5-1 and TRBJ1-1; D is undetermined. The clonotype was recovered from a human donor who had recovered from COVID-19. The source was peripheral blood, collected after recovery from COVID-19. The CDR3 loop reads CASSLAEAYTEAFF. The CDR3 nucleotides read TGCGCCAGCAGCTTGGCCGAGGCCTACACTGAAGCTTTCTTT. Looking up the rest from reference TRBV5-1 and TRBJ1-1 gives the full variable domain: KAGVTQTPRYLIKTRGQQVTLSCSPISGHRSVSWYQQTPGQGLQFLFEYFSETQRNKGNFPGRFSGRQFSNSRSEMNVSTLELGDSALYLCASSLAEAYTEAFFGQGTRLTVV.